The 25 T cell receptor beta chains listed next were all sequenced from one sample in a study of blood T cell repertoires in COVID-19. Repertoires were generated with immunoSEQ multiplex PCR, while TCRdb's copy carries only in-frame clones and drops some. The profile shows approximately 300,000 clones, roughly nine tenths of them singletons. Sequencing used peripheral blood. Every receptor here comes from a man younger than 30 who had recovered from COVID-19.

This chain joins TRBV5-1 and TRBJ1-6, with 7 bases fitting TRBD1. The trim removed 5 bases at V and 4 bases at J, leaving 15 bases unmatched. Germline CDR1 is SGHRS and CDR2 is YFSETQ. CDR3 length: 18 residues. CDR3 protein: CASSQYWGQTNYNSPLHF. CDR3 nucleotide sequence: TGCGCCAGCAGTCAATATTGGGGACAGACTAATTATAATTCACCCCTCCACTTT.

This clone appeared a single time. CDR3 sequence reads: CASIGQGSSYEQYF. The DNA for the CDR3 is TGTGCCAGCATTGGACAGGGGAGCTCCTACGAGCAGTACTTC. The chain carries TRBV28 and TRBJ2-7; 9 positions agree with TRBD1. V lost 7 bases, J lost 0 bases, and 4 bases stayed unmatched. CDR3 size: 14 residues. Germline CDR1 is MDHEN and CDR2 is SYDVKM.

In this sample, this clone turned up once. The chain has TRBV4-1 and TRBJ2-3; 13 bases line up with TRBD2. Germline lookup yields CDR1 MGHRA and CDR2 YSYEKL. This CDR3 is 17 amino acids long. Trimming cost V 1 base and J 7 bases; bases outside gene matches: 8. The CDR3 reads CASSQAGTSGIGNTQYF. The CDR3, as DNA: TGCGCCAGCAGCCAAGCCGGGACTAGCGGGATAGGAAATACGCAGTATTTT.

This chain uses TRBV4-3 with TRBJ2-7, with a tentative D call TRBD2 (5 bases). In germline, CDR1 is LGHNA, CDR2 YSLEER. There are 15 residues in the CDR3. The V and J ends lost 0 bases and 7 bases respectively, with 16 bases between them. CDR3 sequence (DNA): TGCGCCAGCAGCCAAGAGCTTGGCGGGCCGGGGGAGCAGTACTTC. Protein: CASSQELGGPGEQYF.

This clone was seen a few times. Other nucleotide sequences from this sample produce the same CDR3. The rearrangement joins TRBV6-5 to TRBJ1-6; TRBD1 agrees at 7 bases. Germline V gene data show CDR1 as MNHEY and CDR2 as SVGAGI. The CDR3 length is 14 residues. The J segment lost 7 bases and the V segment lost 2 bases, leaving 2 bases of the junction unmatched. The CDR3 nucleotides read TGTGCCAGCAGTTACGGGACAGCCAATTCACCCCTCCACTTT. This gives the protein CASSYGTANSPLHF.

This clone was counted between two and nine times. The gene calls are TRBV5-1 and TRBJ2-1, with 11 nucleotides matching TRBD2. CDR3 size: 16 residues. The germline gives CDR1 SGHRS, CDR2 YFSETQ. V shed 1 base, J shed 5 bases, and the junction held 5 bases outside the gene matches. CDR3 loop: CASSLLGLAENNEQFF. The CDR3 nucleotides are TGCGCCAGCAGCTTGTTGGGACTAGCGGAGAACAATGAGCAGTTCTTC.

The rearrangement links TRBV19 to TRBJ2-3; no firm D call. The CDR3 runs to 11 residues. Germline CDR1 and CDR2: LNHDA and SQIVND (reference sequence). V was shortened by 6 bases and J by 2 bases, with 3 bases between the two germline ends. CDR3 in DNA: TGTGCCAGTAGCATCACAGATACGCAGTATTTT. Translation gives CASSITDTQYF.

The chain joins TRBV3-1 (or the pseudogene TRBV3-2) to TRBJ2-1, with D perhaps TRBD1 (6 bases). The CDR3 totals 15 residues. Trimming left V 6 bases short and J 8 bases short, with 20 bases between. CDR1 is LGHDT and CDR2 is YNNKEL in the germline V gene (reference sequence). The CDR3 sequence: CASSSTPRTEDEQFF. For the CDR3, the DNA is TGTGCCAGCAGTTCTACCCCGAGGACAGAAGATGAGCAGTTCTTC.

The chain couples TRBV29-1 to TRBJ1-2; D is uncertain. The CDR3 runs to 11 residues. In germline, CDR1 is SQVTM, CDR2 ANQGSEA. Here the CDR3 DNA reads TGCAGTGCTTGGGCGTCCTATGGCTACACCTTC. It yields the protein CSAWASYGYTF.

CDR3 DNA sequence: TGTGCCAGCAGCCAAGATCCCCAGGCAGGCTTCGAGCAGTACTTC. Amino acid sequence: CASSQDPQAGFEQYF. The rearrangement links TRBV14 to TRBJ2-7; D gene ambiguous. V shed 0 bases and J shed 6 bases, with 15 bases lying between them. The CDR3 is 15 amino acids. CDR1 is SGHDN, CDR2 FVKESK, per germline.

The gene calls are TRBV30 and TRBJ2-7; 11 nucleotides match TRBD1. Germline V lookup: CDR1 GTSNPN, CDR2 SVGIG (reference sequence). V dropped 2 bases and J dropped 5; count of bases not matched to a gene: 20. The CDR3 contains 19 residues. CDR3 in amino acids: CAWSKLLLWGQGVQNEQYF. Here the CDR3 DNA reads TGTGCCTGGAGTAAATTATTACTTTGGGGACAGGGGGTACAGAACGAGCAGTACTTC.

This rearrangement joins TRBV2 to TRBJ2-2; TRBD1 agrees at 9 bases. V shed 5 bases and J 5 bases; nucleotides not matched to a gene: 12. CDR1 and CDR2 from the germline V gene are SNHLY and FYNNEI. This CDR3 is 17 amino acids long. CDR3 coding DNA: TGTGCCAGCAGTCAAGATCCGGGACAGGGTAGGACCGGGGAGCTGTTTTTT. Protein sequence: CASSQDPGQGRTGELFF.

The chain recombines TRBV27 with TRBJ2-7; 13 bases agree with TRBD2. J lost 2 bases, V lost 6 bases, and 7 bases had no gene match. CDR3 length: 16 amino acids. Looked up from germline, CDR1 is MNHEY and CDR2 is SMNVEV (reference sequence). The CDR3 spells CASREIGTSGAYEQYF. CDR3 coding DNA: TGTGCCAGCAGGGAAATCGGGACTAGCGGGGCCTACGAGCAGTACTTC.

This clone appeared a single time. The rearrangement links TRBV2 to TRBJ2-1; 9 nucleotides align to TRBD1. Trimming cost V 4 bases and J 9 bases; bases outside gene matches: 10. Per the germline V gene, CDR1 is SNHLY and CDR2 is FYNNEI. This CDR3 is built from 15 residues. The CDR3 DNA is TGTGCCAGCAGTGTCATAGGGACAGGGTCGGCTGAGCAGTTCTTC. As protein: CASSVIGTGSAEQFF.

The chain joins TRBV9 to TRBJ2-6; D gene uncertain. The V and J ends lost 1 base and 0 bases respectively, with 17 bases between them. The CDR3 is 19 amino acids. Germline CDR1 SGDLS, CDR2 YYNGEE. The CDR3 region is CASSVNYRISPSGANVLTF. Here the CDR3 DNA reads TGTGCCAGCAGCGTAAACTACCGAATTAGCCCCTCTGGGGCCAACGTCCTGACTTTC. The entire variable domain, with the rest obtained from reference TRBV9 and TRBJ2-6, is as follows: DSGVTQTPKHLITATGQRVTLRCSPRSGDLSVYWYQQSLDQGLQFLIQYYNGEERAKGNILERFSAQQFPDLHSELNLSSLELGDSALYFCASSVNYRISPSGANVLTFGAGSRLTVL.

In its sample, this clone was seen once. The chain couples TRBV20-1 to TRBJ2-5; D gene unclear. This CDR3 contains 10 residues. V shed 3 bases and J shed 5 bases, with 4 bases lying between them. Germline values: CDR1 DFQATT, CDR2 SNEGSKA (reference sequence). The DNA for the CDR3 is TGCAGTGCTAGGGGCGAGACCCAGTACTTC. As protein: CSARGETQYF.

This chain connects TRBV9 to TRBJ1-1, with 8 bases aligning to TRBD1. The CDR3 totals 19 residues. V lost 3 bases and J lost 4; bases outside the gene matches: 20. The germline V gene encodes CDR1 SGDLS and CDR2 YYNGEE. The CDR3 nucleotides are TGTGCCAGCAGCGAAAGTTCTATCCCCGGGACAGGAACGGGCACTGAAGCTTTCTTT. Its protein is CASSESSIPGTGTGTEAFF. Combining the CDR3 with reference TRBV9 and TRBJ1-1 gives the whole variable domain DSGVTQTPKHLITATGQRVTLRCSPRSGDLSVYWYQQSLDQGLQFLIQYYNGEERAKGNILERFSAQQFPDLHSELNLSSLELGDSALYFCASSESSIPGTGTGTEAFFGQGTRLTVV.

J is TRBJ2-2 and V is TRBV11-3; weak D call: TRBD1 (6 bases). The V end lost 1 base, the J end lost 6 bases, and 12 bases lay between the germline ends. The CDR3 spans 15 residues. Germline loops: CDR1 SGHNT, CDR2 YENEEA. The CDR3 DNA follows: TGTGCCAGCAGCTTAGGTCGAGGGGGAGCCGGGGAGCTGTTTTTT. Protein sequence: CASSLGRGGAGELFF.

CDR3 DNA: TGTGCCAGCTCCATCCCCGGGACAGACTACAATGAGCAGTTCTTC. It is translated as CASSIPGTDYNEQFF. The chain couples TRBV18 to TRBJ2-1; 7 positions agree with TRBD1. This CDR3 is 15 amino acids long. Trimming at V came to 6 bases and at J to 3 bases, leaving 8 bases not matched to a gene. Germline V gives CDR1 KGHSH, CDR2 LQKENI.

The chain recombines TRBV7-8 with TRBJ2-2, with D possibly TRBD2 on 6 matching bases. Trimming removed 6 bases from V and 1 base from J, with 15 bases in between. CDR3 length: 16 residues. Germline values: CDR1 SGHVS, CDR2 FQNEAQ. The CDR3 is CASSFMGTLNTGELFF. CDR3 bases: TGTGCCAGCAGTTTTATGGGGACTTTGAACACCGGGGAGCTGTTTTTT.

The table lists this clone with a few counts. The chain uses TRBV6-5 and TRBJ1-5; 7 bases match TRBD1. The V and J ends lost 8 bases and 9 bases, in that order; junction bases with no gene match: 13. Per the germline V gene, CDR1 is MNHEY and CDR2 is SVGAGI. The CDR3 is 14 amino acids. The CDR3 nucleotides are TGTGCCAGCGGGCCCCAGACAGGGTTCTCGCCCCAGCATTTT. Its protein is CASGPQTGFSPQHF.

The chain joins TRBV3-1 (or the pseudogene TRBV3-2) to TRBJ2-1; 7 positions match TRBD1. This CDR3 region has 16 residues. Germline V gene lookup returns CDR1 LGHDT and CDR2 YNNKEL (reference sequence). The ends lost 5 bases at V and 4 bases at J; junction bases unmatched: 11. DNA of the CDR3: TGTGCCAGCAGCGTTCGAGGGACAGCCAGTTACAATGAGCAGTTCTTC. Its protein product is CASSVRGTASYNEQFF.

The V and J genes are TRBV5-1 and TRBJ2-2; D gene ambiguous. This CDR3 contains 16 residues. Looked up from germline, CDR1 is SGHRS and CDR2 is YFSETQ. Between the trimmed V and J ends, which lost 4 bases and 4 bases, there was a span of 17 bases. Written as DNA, the CDR3 is TGCGCCAGCAGCCCCCTGAAAGAGATTGGCACCGGGGAGCTGTTTTTT. Protein product: CASSPLKEIGTGELFF.

The chain employs TRBV18 and TRBJ2-7, with D maybe TRBD1 (5 bases). Trimming left V 0 bases short and J 3 bases short, with 15 bases between. The CDR3 contains 16 residues. CDR1 KGHSH and CDR2 LQKENI come from the germline V gene. CDR3 sequence (DNA): TGTGCCAGCTCACCACCTAAGTCAGGGTTGGGCTACGAGCAGTACTTC. This encodes CASSPPKSGLGYEQYF.

This sequence joins TRBV19 and TRBJ2-7, with D possibly being TRBD1 (6 bases). Germline V gives CDR1 LNHDA, CDR2 SQIVND (reference sequence). This CDR3 contains 13 residues. The V end lost 3 bases, the J end lost 5 bases, and 11 bases lay between the germline ends. The CDR3 nucleotides read TGTGCCAGTAGTATTGGGGGCTGGAACGAGCAGTACTTC. Its protein is CASSIGGWNEQYF.